These 25 T cell receptor beta chains were all obtained from the same sample, sequenced in a study of blood T cells in healthy people across ages. Then a second PCR, running about 6 to 12 cycles, was carried out with a sample-barcoded 5' primer and a J-beta primer mix. From the 5' RACE reads, TCRdb called clonotypes with MiXCR, one entry per CDR3 protein. This repertoire shows almost 800,000 distinct CDR3 sequences, nearly 60% found once; its top ten account for over 20%. The sample taken for sequencing was blood. The origin of the receptors is a man between 25 and 39 years old in good health.

The gene calls are TRBV6-2 or TRBV6-3 and TRBJ1-5; unclear D gene. The V end lost 5 bases, the J end lost 6 bases, and 14 bases lay between the germline ends. CDR3 length equals 14 residues. CDR1 is MNHEY and CDR2 is SVGEGT in the germline V gene. DNA for the CDR3: TGTGCCAGCAGTGCGGTCAACACACGTCAGCCCCAGCATTTT. Protein product: CASSAVNTRQPQHF.

The chain employs TRBV29-1 and TRBJ2-7, with a possible D match to TRBD2 (7 bases). This CDR3 has 16 amino acids. With 1 base removed from V and 2 bases from J, the gap between germline ends came to 18 bases. Germline loops: CDR1 SQVTM, CDR2 ANQGSEA. The CDR3 region is CSVEVGLAGATYEQYF. Written as DNA, the CDR3 is TGCAGCGTTGAAGTTGGGCTGGCGGGGGCCACCTACGAGCAGTACTTC.

The gene calls are TRBV4-1 and TRBJ2-7, with TRBD1 identical over 9 bases. V lost 3 bases and J lost 4; bases outside the gene matches: 4. Germline V gene data show CDR1 as MGHRA and CDR2 as YSYEKL. The CDR3 is made up of 14 amino acids. In DNA form, the CDR3 reads TGCGCCAGCAGCCACCCCGGGACAGGGTACGAGCAGTACTTC. Residues: CASSHPGTGYEQYF.

This sequence joins TRBV4-2 and TRBJ2-5; the D is unclear. Trimming removed 0 bases at V and 4 bases at J, with 9 bases between. The CDR3 covers 14 residues. Germline-derived CDR1 and CDR2 are LGHNA and YNFKEQ. The CDR3 here is CASSQELTRETQYF. CDR3 coding DNA: TGTGCCAGCAGCCAAGAGTTAACGAGAGAGACCCAGTACTTC.

The V and J genes are TRBV6-5 and TRBJ1-6; D uncertain. Per germline, CDR1 MNHEY and CDR2 SVGAGI. The CDR3 loop spans 14 amino acids. Deletions cut 6 bases from V and 2 bases from J, with 8 bases between. CDR3 in amino acids: CASSGVAYNSPLHF. CDR3 DNA sequence: TGTGCCAGCAGCGGTGTCGCCTATAATTCACCCCTCCACTTT.

The sample holds one count of this clonotype. The chain has TRBV20-1 and TRBJ2-7, with 7 bases matching TRBD2. V shed 5 bases, J shed 3 bases, and the junction held 7 bases outside the gene matches. The CDR3 totals 13 residues. Germline CDR1 and CDR2: DFQATT and SNEGSKA (reference sequence). The CDR3 spells CSAGAGLGYEQYF. The CDR3 DNA reads TGCAGTGCTGGAGCGGGGTTGGGCTACGAGCAGTACTTC.

There are many counts of this clonotype. This sequence joins TRBV4-2 and TRBJ1-2; tentative D call: TRBD1 (5 bases). V was cut by 1 base and J by 2 bases, with 11 bases left in between. This CDR3 comprises 15 residues. Germline loops: CDR1 LGHNA, CDR2 YNFKEQ. This CDR3 is CASSQGNRDNYGYTF. CDR3 in DNA: TGTGCCAGCAGCCAAGGTAACCGGGACAACTATGGCTACACCTTC.

The chain employs TRBV3-1 and TRBJ1-6; D is perhaps TRBD1 (6 bases). The CDR3 spans 16 residues. Germline V gene data show CDR1 as LGHDT and CDR2 as YNNKEL (reference sequence). The V gene lost 0 bases and the J gene lost 8 bases, with 14 bases spanning the gap. The CDR3 region has the DNA TGTGCCAGCAGCCAAGATTCAGGGGTTGGGGATTCACCCCTCCACTTT. It encodes CASSQDSGVGDSPLHF.

This clonotype was recorded a few times. The V gene is TRBV7-2, the J gene TRBJ2-1; 10 nucleotides line up with TRBD2. V lost 0 bases, J lost 6 bases, and 5 bases stayed unmatched. CDR1 and CDR2 from the germline V gene are SGHTA and FQGNSA. CDR3 length equals 16 residues. The chain's CDR3 is CASSLARSGGANEQFF. The CDR3 DNA reads TGTGCCAGCAGCTTAGCGAGGAGCGGGGGGGCCAATGAGCAGTTCTTC.

V usage is TRBV10-3 and J usage is TRBJ2-3; D remains ambiguous. The CDR3 is 14 amino acids. Trimming removed 6 bases at V and 3 bases at J, with 13 bases between. Germline V CDR1 and CDR2: ENHRY, SYGVKD. CDR3 bases: TGTGCCATCAGAAATACTGTAGAAACAGATACGCAGTATTTT. Residues: CAIRNTVETDTQYF.

The sample holds a few counts of this clonotype. The chain recombines TRBV12-3 or TRBV12-4 with TRBJ2-5; D remains unclear. V was cut by 2 bases and J by 5 bases, with 9 bases left in between. This CDR3 has 13 amino acids. CDR3 sequence: CASSLRGFETQYF. In nucleotides, the CDR3 is TGTGCCAGCAGTTTACGTGGCTTCGAGACCCAGTACTTC.

This clonotype was observed a handful of times. CDR3 bases: TGCGCCAGCAGCTTGGGAGACAGAGGTTACAATGAGCAGTTCTTC. Its protein product is CASSLGDRGYNEQFF. This chain connects TRBV5-1 to TRBJ2-1, with D perhaps TRBD1 (5 bases). The V end lost 0 bases, the J end lost 4 bases, and 11 bases lay between the germline ends. Germline assignment: CDR1 SGHRS and CDR2 YFSETQ. The CDR3 covers 15 residues.

The rearrangement joins TRBV7-9 to TRBJ2-7; no reliable D call. The tail of the sequence fits TRBJ2-5 better, so the J call may be wrong. The CDR3 spans 11 residues. CDR1 is SEHNR, CDR2 FQNEAQ, per germline (reference sequence). Written as DNA, the CDR3 is TGTGCCAGCAGCCTGGCGAAGACCCAGTACTTC. This encodes CASSLAKTQYF.

This clonotype has only a few counts. A much bigger clone sits one base away, suggesting this may be a read error. This sequence joins TRBV4-2 and TRBJ2-1; tentatively, D is TRBD2 (7 bases). CDR1 is LGHNA and CDR2 is YNFKEQ in the germline V gene. The CDR3 sequence is 15 residues long. Deletions cut 0 bases from V and 13 bases from J, with 19 bases between. The CDR3 region has the DNA TGTGCCAGCAGCCAAGATAAGGGGGGGCAAGAGACCCAGTTCTTC. Its protein is CASSQDKGGQETQFF.

This clonotype was counted ten times or more. V gene TRBV29-1 combines with J gene TRBJ2-5, with D possibly called TRBD1 or TRBD2 (5 bases each). The CDR3 totals 12 residues. The V gene lost 3 bases and the J gene lost 5 bases, with 10 bases spanning the gap. Germline CDR1 is SQVTM and CDR2 is ANQGSEA. The DNA of the CDR3 is TGCAGCGTTGAGGGCTGGGGGGAGACCCAGTACTTC. Translation: CSVEGWGETQYF.

Turning to this clonotype: The junction and the germline gene differ at one end; a read error may be behind it. The chain uses TRBV7-3 and TRBJ2-6, with 8 bases fitting TRBD1. Germline lookup yields CDR1 SGHTA and CDR2 FQGTGA. The length of the CDR3 is 18 residues. The CDR3 DNA follows: TGTGCCAGCAGCTTCTACGACAGGGGCGGCTCTGGGGCCAACGTCCTGACTTTT. Its translation: CASSFYDRGGSGANVLTF.

The chain joins TRBV7-9 to TRBJ1-6, with TRBD1 matching 7 bases. Germline V CDR1 and CDR2: SEHNR, FQNEAQ (reference sequence). J lost 8 bases, V lost 5 bases, and 6 bases had no gene match. The length of the CDR3 is 14 residues. CDR3 sequence (DNA): TGTGCCAGCAGCATGGACAGGTCCGATTCACCCCTCCACTTT. Amino acid sequence: CASSMDRSDSPLHF.

This clonotype was counted between two and nine times. The genes are TRBV6-5 and TRBJ1-4; possibly TRBD1 for D (5 bases). V was clipped by 0 bases and J by 6 bases, with 8 bases between them. CDR1 MNHEY and CDR2 SVGAGI come from the germline V gene. The CDR3 is made up of 14 amino acids. The CDR3 bases are TGTGCCAGCAGTTACTCCGGGACTGATGAAAAACTGTTTTTT. It is translated as CASSYSGTDEKLFF.

In this sample, this clonotype turned up a few times. The rearrangement links TRBV20-1 to TRBJ2-4, with TRBD1 matching over 8 bases. Per germline, CDR1 DFQATT and CDR2 SNEGSKA (reference sequence). J gave up 9 bases and V 6 bases, and 10 bases lay outside the gene matches. The CDR3 contains 13 residues. DNA of the CDR3: TGCAGTGCACCCAGACAGGGGCGTACCATTCAGTACTTC. The encoded protein is CSAPRQGRTIQYF.

This clonotype appeared a few times. V and J are TRBV20-1 and TRBJ2-1, with 11 bases lining up with TRBD2. The V gene's germline CDR1 is DFQATT and CDR2 SNEGSKA (reference sequence). The CDR3 runs 13 residues. V lost 8 bases to trimming and J lost 3 bases; unmatched junction nucleotides: 3. The CDR3 loop is CSTLAGGYNEQFF. CDR3 DNA: TGCAGTACGCTAGCGGGAGGCTACAATGAGCAGTTCTTC.

This clonotype was seen only once. This chain connects TRBV5-1 to TRBJ2-5, with D possibly being TRBD2 (6 bases). The tail of the sequence fits TRBJ2-7 better, so the J call may be wrong. The CDR3 sequence is 16 residues long. Germline V gene data show CDR1 as SGHRS and CDR2 as YFSETQ. This CDR3 is CASSSGAPGRAYEQYF. DNA of the CDR3: TGCGCCAGCAGCTCCGGGGCTCCCGGGAGAGCTTACGAGCAGTACTTC.

The rearrangement links TRBV4-3 to TRBJ2-5, with TRBD1 identical over 7 bases. The CDR3 has 14 residues. V lost 4 bases and J lost 3; bases outside the gene matches: 5. Germline V CDR1 and CDR2: LGHNA, YSLEER. CDR3 residues: CASSRLGTEETQYF. The CDR3 DNA is TGCGCCAGCAGCCGATTAGGGACAGAAGAGACCCAGTACTTC.

This clonotype was seen a few times. The V gene is TRBV29-1, the J gene TRBJ2-7, with 11 bases fitting TRBD1. V shed 7 bases, J shed 7 bases, and the junction held 6 bases outside the gene matches. From germline, CDR1 is SQVTM and CDR2 ANQGSEA. This CDR3 has 12 amino acids. This CDR3 reads CSAGQGAGEQYF. CDR3 bases: TGCAGCGCCGGACAGGGGGCTGGAGAGCAGTACTTC.

The table lists this clonotype with a few counts. V and J are TRBV7-9 and TRBJ2-7; D is perhaps TRBD2 (6 bases). Trimming removed 6 bases at V and 1 base at J, with 16 bases between. From germline, CDR1 is SEHNR and CDR2 FQNEAQ (reference sequence). The CDR3 is made up of 15 amino acids. This CDR3 is CASSYAGLGSYEQYF. CDR3 in DNA: TGTGCCAGCAGTTACGCGGGGTTAGGATCCTACGAGCAGTACTTC.

The chain recombines TRBV7-2 with TRBJ2-3; no definite D call. V lost 5 bases and J 0 bases, leaving 15 bases between the germline ends. CDR1 is SGHTA, CDR2 FQGNSA, per germline. The CDR3 totals 16 residues. The CDR3 coding sequence is TGTGCCAGCAGCCAAATAAGAGGAGCTAGCACAGATACGCAGTATTTT. Translating gives CASSQIRGASTDTQYF.